Listed below are T cell receptor beta chains from one sample, sequenced in a study of blood T cell repertoires in COVID-19. Repertoires were generated with immunoSEQ multiplex PCR, while TCRdb's copy carries only in-frame clones and drops some. Here the sample spans 45,000 to 55,000 clones, about nine tenths being singletons. Sequences were obtained from peripheral blood. Receptor source: a woman of 80 years or more with acute or convalescent COVID-19. CDR3s include the opening cysteine and the closing phenylalanine or tryptophan. The order of the fields is J gene, D gene, V gene, clone size, CDR3 protein, CDR3 DNA. The D gene is left open where the match is weak. Clone size, where shown, is once, few, many, or a class for clones that have expanded.

>TRBJ1-1|NA|TRBV6-5|NA
CASSRGERAEAFF
TGTGCCAGCAGTCGGGGGGAGCGAGCTGAAGCTTTCTTT
>TRBJ1-6|NA|TRBV21-1|NA
CASSKGAERGNSPLHF
TGTGCCAGCAGCAAAGGCGCCGAGAGGGGGAATTCACCCCTCCACTTT
>TRBJ2-1|NA|TRBV6-1|NA
CASSEKRYNEQFF
TGTGCCAGCAGTGAAAAGAGGTACAATGAGCAGTTCTTC
>TRBJ1-6|TRBD1|TRBV2|NA
CASSELRQGSSPLHF
TGTGCCAGCAGTGAGCTCAGACAGGGTTCTTCACCCCTCCACTTT
>TRBJ1-5|NA|TRBV7-9|NA
CASSPSMGGNQPQHF
TGTGCCAGCAGTCCGTCGATGGGGGGGAATCAGCCCCAGCATTTT
>TRBJ2-1|NA|TRBV14|NA
CASSQDRGLYNEQFF
TGTGCCAGCAGCCAAGATCGAGGGCTTTACAATGAGCAGTTCTTC
>TRBJ2-3|NA|TRBV15|NA
CATERGDTQYF
TGTGCCACCGAAAGAGGAGATACGCAGTATTTT
>TRBJ1-5|NA|TRBV20-1|few
CSASSRTGGTQPQHF
TGCAGTGCTAGTTCTAGAACAGGAGGGACCCAGCCCCAGCATTTT
>TRBJ2-3|NA|TRBV19|NA
CASSPSGVDTQYF
TGTGCCAGTAGTCCCAGCGGCGTGGATACGCAGTATTTT
>TRBJ2-7|TRBD2|TRBV3-1/TRBV3-2|NA
CASSPTSGANYEQYF
TGTGCCAGCAGCCCGACTAGCGGGGCTAACTACGAGCAGTACTTC
>TRBJ1-2|TRBD1|TRBV3-1/TRBV3-2|NA
CASSQYATGDGYTF
TGTGCCAGCAGCCAATATGCAACAGGGGACGGCTACACCTTC
>TRBJ2-5|TRBD2|TRBV3-1/TRBV3-2|NA
CASSQGFGGGLIETQYF
TGTGCCAGCAGCCAAGGATTCGGGGGGGGGCTTATTGAGACCCAGTACTTC
>TRBJ2-1|TRBD2|TRBV5-4|few
CASSPVAGGLFF
TGTGCCAGCAGCCCTGTGGCGGGGGGCCTGTTCTTC
>TRBJ2-3|TRBD1|TRBV6-4|once
CASRRTGFGDTQYF
TGTGCCAGCAGAAGGACAGGCTTTGGAGATACGCAGTATTTT
>TRBJ1-3|NA|TRBV30|NA
CAWSPIPGNTIYF
TGTGCCTGGAGTCCTATCCCTGGAAACACCATATATTTT
>TRBJ1-3|NA|TRBV5-1|NA
CASSSRGSSGNTIYF
TGCGCCAGCAGCTCGCGGGGTAGCTCTGGAAACACCATATATTTT
>TRBJ1-1|NA|TRBV19|NA
CASSIVGFMNTEAFF
TGTGCCAGTAGTATTGTGGGCTTCATGAACACTGAAGCTTTCTTT
>TRBJ1-6|NA|TRBV2|once
CASSMAGEGSPLHF
TGTGCCAGCAGTATGGCCGGGGAGGGTTCACCCCTCCACTTT
>TRBJ1-6|TRBD1|TRBV28|NA
CASIPQGQGNSPLHF
TGTGCCAGCATCCCCCAGGGACAGGGGAATTCACCCCTCCACTTT
>TRBJ1-5|NA|TRBV24-1|once
CATSAYDLEPQHF
TGTGCCACCAGTGCCTACGACTTGGAGCCCCAGCATTTT
>TRBJ2-7|TRBD1|TRBV3-1/TRBV3-2|NA
CASSQDSGTGGLKVF
TGTGCCAGCAGCCAAGATTCCGGGACAGGTGGCTTGAAAGTCTTC
>TRBJ1-2|NA|TRBV7-6|once
CASSFTGSGGYTF
TGTGCCAGCAGCTTCACGGGTTCGGGTGGCTACACCTTC
>TRBJ1-1|NA|TRBV6-1|once
CASSEGSGTEAFF
TGTGCCAGCAGTGAAGGGAGTGGGACTGAAGCTTTCTTT
>TRBJ1-6|TRBD1|TRBV5-1|NA
CASSLEAGGNSPLHF
TGCGCCAGCAGCTTGGAAGCAGGGGGAAATTCACCCCTCCACTTT
>TRBJ2-1|NA|TRBV4-1|once
CASSQGGQGRYNEQFF
TGCGCCAGCAGCCAAGGAGGGCAGGGGCGCTACAATGAGCAGTTCTTC
>TRBJ2-4|NA|TRBV5-1|once
CASSLGQQNIQYF
TGCGCCAGCAGCTTGGGACAGCAAAACATTCAGTACTTC
>TRBJ2-1|TRBD2|TRBV4-1|NA
CASSQVSGGALYNEQFF
TGCGCCAGCAGCCAAGTTAGCGGGGGGGCCTTGTACAATGAGCAGTTCTTC
>TRBJ2-2|TRBD2|TRBV11-2|NA
CASSPLLAVNTGELFF
TGTGCCAGCAGCCCCTTACTAGCGGTGAACACCGGGGAGCTGTTTTTT